These 10 T cell receptor beta chains were all obtained from the same sample, sequenced in a study of beta chain features in type 1 diabetes. Findings of the study overall: For Type 1 diabetes patients, all four CD4+ subsets carried TCRB CDR3s that were moderately but significantly shorter.

These receptors have no identified antigens. Expressed TCRB transcripts were sequenced after all isolated RNA was converted to cDNA. This table comes from immunoSEQ multiplex PCR, and its TCRdb copy is limited to in-frame clones, with some not included. Counted here are 40,000 to 45,000 clones, about 66% occurring once; the ten biggest clones make up about 2%. Material: Tregs from blood. These receptors all come from a woman younger than 35 with type 1 diabetes.

This chain uses TRBV28 with TRBJ1-5, with a possible D match to TRBD1 (5 bases). The CDR3 extends over 11 amino acids. V gave up 8 bases and J gave up 7 bases, with 9 bases separating them. Germline loops: CDR1 MDHEN, CDR2 SYDVKM. The CDR3 sequence: CASRGDQPQHF. Written as DNA, the CDR3 is TGTGCCAGCCGGGGGGACCAGCCCCAGCATTTT.

This clone was seen a few times. The chain carries TRBV5-1 and TRBJ2-5, with TRBD2 matching 14 bases. The DNA end is a closer match to TRBJ2-7, so the J assignment may be wrong. This CDR3 contains 14 residues. The V gene's germline CDR1 is SGHRS and CDR2 YFSETQ. The CDR3 nucleotides read TGCGCCAGCGGTCCGGGACTAGCGGGAGACGAGCAGTACTTC. Translating gives CASGPGLAGDEQYF.

By share, this clone counts as medium-sized. V gene TRBV10-3 combines with J gene TRBJ1-1; 10 nucleotides line up with TRBD1. CDR1 and CDR2 from the germline V gene are ENHRY and SYGVKD. The CDR3 sequence is 13 residues long. Trimming at V came to 7 bases and at J to 5 bases, leaving 4 bases not matched to a gene. This chain's CDR3 is CAIKGTGVTEAFF. The CDR3 bases are TGTGCCATCAAAGGGACAGGGGTGACTGAAGCTTTCTTT.

This clone appeared a few times. J is TRBJ2-5 and V is TRBV7-2; a weak D match, TRBD2 (5 bases). The CDR3 is made up of 15 amino acids. Trimming removed 3 bases at V and 5 bases at J, with 16 bases between. From germline, CDR1 is SGHTA and CDR2 FQGNSA. CDR3 residues: CASSFGTGSGETQYF. DNA of the CDR3: TGTGCCAGCAGCTTTGGAACGGGGAGTGGGGAGACCCAGTACTTC.

This clone was counted between two and nine times. This sequence joins TRBV11-2 and TRBJ2-1; 8 bases agree with TRBD2. Germline CDR1 and CDR2: SGHAT and FQNNGV. J was trimmed by 7 bases and V by 1 base; bases with no gene match: 9. This CDR3 spans 16 amino acids. CDR3 bases: TGTGCCAGCAGCTTAGTTTCAGCGGGGGTAGGTAATGAGCAGTTCTTC. Translation gives CASSLVSAGVGNEQFF.

V and J are TRBV7-2 and TRBJ2-3; 14 bases match TRBD2. The CDR3 totals 15 residues. V trimming: 5 bases; J trimming: 5 bases; junction bases outside the gene matches: 3. The germline CDR1 and CDR2 sequences are SGHTA and FQGNSA. The CDR3 here is CASSRGLAGGDTQYF. CDR3 nucleotide sequence: TGTGCCAGCAGCAGAGGACTAGCGGGGGGAGATACGCAGTATTTT.

This clone occurred a few times. The J gene is TRBJ2-3, the V gene TRBV5-1; 9 bases match TRBD1. The CDR3 sequence is 14 residues long. The germline V gene has CDR1 SGHRS and CDR2 YFSETQ. The ends lost 4 bases at V and 6 bases at J; junction bases unmatched: 6. DNA for the CDR3: TGCGCCAGCAGCCAAGGACAGGGGTCCGATACGCAGTATTTT. Translation gives CASSQGQGSDTQYF.

The chain has TRBV27 and TRBJ1-2; tentative D call: TRBD1 (6 bases). V was clipped by 6 bases and J by 8 bases, with 13 bases between them. Looked up from germline, CDR1 is MNHEY and CDR2 is SMNVEV (reference sequence). The CDR3 runs 12 residues. CDR3 sequence reads: CASSNRVGGYTF. The CDR3 DNA reads as TGTGCCAGCAGCAACAGGGTTGGCGGCTACACCTTC.

This clone was observed a single time. The chain uses TRBV29-1 and TRBJ2-1; D remains ambiguous. Germline CDR1 SQVTM, CDR2 ANQGSEA. The CDR3 is 12 amino acids. Trimming shortened V by 6 bases and J by 5 bases, and 11 bases separated the two germline ends. CDR3 sequence: CSVQQYNNEQFF. In DNA form, the CDR3 reads TGCAGCGTCCAACAATACAACAATGAGCAGTTCTTC.

In the case of this clone: The same CDR3 arises from other DNA sequences in this sample as well. The genes are TRBV4-2 and TRBJ2-1, with 10 bases that match TRBD2. From germline, CDR1 is LGHNA and CDR2 YNFKEQ. The junction had 1 base not matched to a gene; V was cut back by 3 bases and J by 2 bases. The CDR3 length is 15 residues. The CDR3 here is CASSHGTSAYNEQFF. DNA of the CDR3: TGTGCCAGCAGCCACGGGACTAGCGCCTACAATGAGCAGTTCTTC.